The clone carrying this T cell receptor beta chain has more than one count but fewer than ten. Its cognate antigen is unknown. Amplified TCR beta CDR3 regions were obtained using RNA transcripts as template. Investigators did first-round RT-PCR with HTBI primers, then second-round multiplex PCR. Using its own MiXCR run on the multiplex PCR reads, TCRdb lists one record per CDR3 protein. The table has approximately 1.2 million distinct CDR3 sequences, roughly two fifths seen once. The data are from a study of Graves' ophthalmopathy and Graves' hyperthyroidism. Overall study results and limits: At 70.59% sensitivity and over 72% specificity, the model predicted progression of the ophthalmopathy. The blood repertoire also included most expanded thyroid clonotypes above 0.001 frequency. Ophthalmopathy and stable hyperthyroidism were discriminated by a 13-signature model, with over 85% sensitivity and about 84% specificity.

V was shortened by 5 bases and J by 8 bases, with 15 bases between the two germline ends. Germline CDR1 SGHTA, CDR2 FQGNSA. The CDR3 loop spans 13 amino acids. Hyperthyroidism patients, all newly diagnosed, had under 2 months' duration and ages of 18 to 65. This sequence was found in an adult man with Graves' hyperthyroidism. Sequencing was done on a sample of peripheral blood or thyroid tissue (not recorded which). The rearrangement links TRBV7-2 to TRBJ1-1; D is undetermined. The CDR3 here is CASSQGPNREAFF. In nucleotides, the CDR3 is TGTGCCAGCAGCCAAGGACCGAATCGCGAAGCTTTCTTT.